One sample yielded the 19 T cell receptor beta chains listed below, sequenced in a study of blood T cell repertoires in COVID-19. Clones were sequenced by immunoSEQ multiplex PCR, and TCRdb holds only the in-frame ones, with some missing. The sample records 45,000 to 65,000 clones, about four fifths being singletons. Input material: peripheral blood. Source of these receptors: a human donor in a cohort sampled during active COVID-19.

V and J are TRBV4-2 and TRBJ1-6, with D perhaps matching TRBD1 (5 bases). V was trimmed by 0 bases and J by 0 bases, leaving 9 bases between them. Germline loops: CDR1 LGHNA, CDR2 YNFKEQ. This CDR3 contains 17 residues. The DNA of the CDR3 is TGTGCCAGCAGCCAAGATCGGGGGAGCTCCTATAATTCACCCCTCCACTTT. It translates to CASSQDRGSSYNSPLHF.

V is TRBV10-3 and J is TRBJ2-1; D perhaps matches TRBD2 (5 bases). V lost 7 bases to trimming and J lost 6 bases, with 16 bases between them. The CDR3 sequence is 14 residues long. Germline V gene sequence: CDR1 ENHRY, CDR2 SYGVKD. CDR3 bases: TGTGCCATCACGACCGGGAATTCGGTCAATGAGCAGTTCTTC. Translating it yields CAITTGNSVNEQFF.

The chain is built from TRBV12-5 and TRBJ1-2; no clear D. Trimming stripped 0 bases from V and 0 bases from J, with 23 bases between. The CDR3 has 20 residues. The germline CDR1 and CDR2 sequences are LGHNT and FRNRAP. The CDR3 DNA is TGTGCTAGTGGTTTGGTACTAAGAGGGTACAGAGCCCAAACTAACTATGGCTACACCTTC. Encoded protein: CASGLVLRGYRAQTNYGYTF.

The gene calls are TRBV29-1 and TRBJ2-7, with a weak D call TRBD1 (5 bases). CDR3 length: 12 residues. Trimming removed 4 bases from V and 4 bases from J, with 11 bases in between. CDR1 and CDR2 (germline): SQVTM, ANQGSEA. CDR3 in amino acids: CSVAGHRYEQYF. The CDR3 DNA reads TGCAGCGTTGCCGGTCACAGGTACGAGCAGTACTTC.

V and J are TRBV9 and TRBJ2-1; 7 positions agree with TRBD2. Unmatched junction bases numbered 8, after V lost 2 bases and J lost 6 bases. The CDR3 runs to 15 residues. Germline CDR1 and CDR2: SGDLS and YYNGEE. CDR3 protein: CASSVGGTDLNEQFF. CDR3 bases: TGTGCCAGCAGCGTGGGGGGGACTGATCTCAATGAGCAGTTCTTC.

The rearrangement uses TRBV27 and TRBJ1-4; no clear D. The V end lost 2 bases, the J end lost 3 bases, and 10 bases lay between the germline ends. This CDR3 region has 15 residues. Germline V lookup: CDR1 MNHEY, CDR2 SMNVEV (reference sequence). CDR3 coding DNA: TGTGCCAGCAGTTTAGCCGGTATCCCTAATGAAAAACTGTTTTTT. This encodes CASSLAGIPNEKLFF.

The CDR3 sequence is CASSLAVDSYGQYF. The CDR3 nucleotides are TGCGCCAGCAGCTTGGCCGTCGACTCTTATGGGCAGTACTTC. The rearrangement joins TRBV5-1 to TRBJ2-7, with unresolved D. Germline-derived CDR1 and CDR2 are SGHRS and YFSETQ. CDR3 size: 14 residues. Trimming stripped 0 bases from V and 9 bases from J, with 16 bases between. The variable domain in full, completed from reference TRBV5-1 and TRBJ2-7, reads KAGVTQTPRYLIKTRGQQVTLSCSPISGHRSVSWYQQTPGQGLQFLFEYFSETQRNKGNFPGRFSGRQFSNSRSEMNVSTLELGDSALYLCASSLAVDSYGQYFGPGTRLTVT.

This clone was seen only once. This sequence joins TRBV18 and TRBJ2-5; maybe TRBD2 (6 bases). Germline CDR1 KGHSH, CDR2 LQKENI. V was shortened by 6 bases and J by 4 bases, with 18 bases between the two germline ends. This CDR3 is built from 15 residues. The CDR3 region has the DNA TGTGCCAGCTCGCCGTACAGCGGGCCTCGAGAGACCCAGTACTTC. Translation: CASSPYSGPRETQYF.

This clone was picked up one time. The V and J genes are TRBV4-3 and TRBJ2-3; D may be TRBD2 (7 bases). This CDR3 has 20 amino acids. Germline V gene lookup returns CDR1 LGHNA and CDR2 YSLEER. Trimming took 4 bases from V and 0 from J, leaving 26 bases between them. The CDR3 DNA sequence: TGCGCCAGCAGCCCGGGGCGCGACAGTACGAGGGGGGGGAGCACAGATACGCAGTATTTT. It specifies CASSPGRDSTRGGSTDTQYF.

This chain joins TRBV6-5 and TRBJ1-6; a possible D gene is TRBD1 (6 bases). The length of the CDR3 is 13 residues. The V and J ends lost 6 bases and 10 bases respectively, with 13 bases between them. The germline gives CDR1 MNHEY, CDR2 SVGAGI. CDR3 sequence reads: CASSRQASSPLHF. The CDR3, as DNA: TGTGCCAGCAGCAGACAGGCAAGCTCACCCCTCCACTTT.

The CDR3 nucleotides read TGTGCCAGCTCCCCCGGAGTAGGGACAGGGACCAAAAACATTCAGTACTTC. It codes for CASSPGVGTGTKNIQYF. The chain employs TRBV18 and TRBJ2-4, with 9 bases aligning to TRBD1. In germline, CDR1 is KGHSH, CDR2 LQKENI. This CDR3 is 17 amino acids long. With 6 bases clipped from V and 2 bases from J, the junction kept 11 bases outside the gene matches.

The chain has TRBV12-3 or TRBV12-4 and TRBJ2-1; 7 bases are a match to TRBD2. This CDR3 contains 13 residues. The V segment lost 6 bases and the J segment 8 bases; nucleotides outside the gene matches: 7. The CDR3 region has the DNA TGTGCCAGCAGGACTAGCTTGCTACATGAGCAGTTCTTC. It yields the protein CASRTSLLHEQFF.

This clone was seen repeatedly, ten times or more. CDR3 sequence: CASSALAGKADTQYF. The CDR3 nucleotides are TGTGCCAGCTCGGCATTAGCGGGGAAAGCAGATACGCAGTATTTT. The J gene is TRBJ2-3, the V gene TRBV18; 8 nucleotides align to TRBD2. CDR1 and CDR2 from the germline V gene are KGHSH and LQKENI. With 6 bases clipped from V and 4 bases from J, the junction kept 9 bases outside the gene matches. The CDR3 consists of 15 residues.

The rearrangement uses TRBV3-1 (or the pseudogene TRBV3-2) and TRBJ1-6; weak D call: TRBD1 (5 bases). Looked up from germline, CDR1 is LGHDT and CDR2 is YNNKEL (reference sequence). The CDR3 has 18 residues. V was clipped by 0 bases and J by 0 bases, with 12 bases between them. As DNA, the CDR3 is TGTGCCAGCAGCCAAGAGCTTCCGACAGCCTCCTATAATTCACCCCTCCACTTT. This encodes CASSQELPTASYNSPLHF.

The chain is built from TRBV7-9 and TRBJ2-2, with D possibly TRBD1 on 5 matching bases. There are 14 residues in the CDR3. Germline V gene lookup returns CDR1 SEHNR and CDR2 FQNEAQ (reference sequence). V was trimmed by 2 bases and J by 6 bases, leaving 10 bases between them. CDR3 bases: TGTGCCAGCAGCTTATCCAGGGCCGCCGGGGAGCTGTTTTTT. It codes for CASSLSRAAGELFF.

The chain employs TRBV4-2 and TRBJ2-7, with D perhaps TRBD1 (5 bases). Deletions cut 1 base from V and 6 bases from J, with 16 bases between. The CDR3 has 15 amino acids. Germline CDR1 reads LGHNA; CDR2 reads YNFKEQ. Here the CDR3 DNA reads TGTGCCAGCAGCCAAGCTGGGGCTAGTCGTTCCGAGCAGTACTTC. Its protein product is CASSQAGASRSEQYF.

The V and J genes are TRBV2 and TRBJ2-1, with 10 bases identical to TRBD2. The CDR3 totals 16 residues. V lost 5 bases to trimming and J lost 2 bases; unmatched junction nucleotides: 6. Germline V gene lookup returns CDR1 SNHLY and CDR2 FYNNEI. For the CDR3, the DNA is TGTGCCAGCAGTCGGCCTAGCGGGGGAACCTACAATGAGCAGTTCTTC. This translates into CASSRPSGGTYNEQFF.

The chain is built from TRBV5-1 and TRBJ2-1, with a tentative D call TRBD2 (5 bases). Germline V lookup: CDR1 SGHRS, CDR2 YFSETQ. The CDR3 runs to 14 residues. Trimming took 4 bases from V and 8 from J, leaving 16 bases between them. The CDR3 reads CASSIRTPTDEQFF. The CDR3 nucleotides are TGCGCCAGCAGCATTCGGACTCCAACGGATGAGCAGTTCTTC.

J is TRBJ2-7 and V is TRBV28; 9 bases fit TRBD1. The trim removed 10 bases at V and 1 base at J, leaving 5 bases unmatched. Germline V gives CDR1 MDHEN, CDR2 SYDVKM. CDR3 size: 13 residues. As DNA, the CDR3 is TGTGCCACGCGACAGGGGGGGTCCTACGAGCAGTACTTC. Translated: CATRQGGSYEQYF.